This T cell receptor (beta chain) is drawn from a study of T cells in Graves' hyperthyroidism and ophthalmopathy. The study, taken as a whole, reports: Ophthalmopathy was model-predicted a median around 6.7 months pre-onset.

This clonotype has only one observation. Its antigen is undetermined. From germline, CDR1 is LGHNA and CDR2 YSLEER. Trimming took off 0 bases at V and 2 bases at J, with 8 bases between the two ends. The CDR3 is 14 amino acids. Lactation, pregnancy, other autoimmune disease or uncontrolled infection excluded patients. Clinical symptoms, serum thyroxine, TRAb, thyroid ultrasound and orbital computed tomography established diagnosis. RNA transcripts served as the template for amplifying TCR beta CDR3 regions. First-round RT-PCR with HTBI primers amplified the TCR CDR3 region. Using its own MiXCR run on the multiplex PCR reads, TCRdb lists one record per CDR3 protein. The sample holds about 640,000 distinct CDR3 sequences, 20% seen once.

The rearrangement uses TRBV4-3 and TRBJ2-7, with no clear D. The specimen was blood. This sequence originates from a man aged 25-40 years with Graves' ophthalmopathy. The CDR3 reads CASSQDLATYEQYF. In nucleotides, the CDR3 is TGCGCCAGCAGCCAAGATCTTGCGACCTACGAGCAGTACTTC.